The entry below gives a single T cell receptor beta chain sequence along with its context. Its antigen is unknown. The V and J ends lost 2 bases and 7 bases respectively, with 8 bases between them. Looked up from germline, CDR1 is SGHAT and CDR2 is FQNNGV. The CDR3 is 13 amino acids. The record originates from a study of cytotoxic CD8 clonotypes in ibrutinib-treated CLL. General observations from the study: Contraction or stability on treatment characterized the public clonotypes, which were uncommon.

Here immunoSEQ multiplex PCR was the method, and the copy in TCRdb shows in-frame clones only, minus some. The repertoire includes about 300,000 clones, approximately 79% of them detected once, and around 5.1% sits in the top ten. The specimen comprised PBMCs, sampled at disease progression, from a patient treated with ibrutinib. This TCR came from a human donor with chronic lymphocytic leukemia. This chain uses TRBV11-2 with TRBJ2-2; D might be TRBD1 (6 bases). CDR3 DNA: TGTGCCAGCAGCTTAAGGGGGAACGGGGAGCTGTTTTTT. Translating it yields CASSLRGNGELFF.